This T cell receptor (beta chain) was profiled in a study of HIV-infected patients and healthy controls. Study summary: CD4 counts in about 90% of the 16 patients increased modestly yet significantly but stayed below normal. All patients had undetectable virus after a further year of therapy, 11 of 16 by the second bleed. Study-wide results and caveats: HIV-infected patients shared fewer CDR3 sequences between individuals than healthy controls.

The CDR3 contains 14 residues. Trimming removed 6 bases from V and 4 bases from J; junction bases left unmatched: 8. This clonotype is classed as hyperexpanded. Its antigen is unidentified. Reverse transcription used around 500 ng RNA and constant-region primers for alpha and beta. Separate chain-specific third strand synthesis with multiplexing indices produced the alpha and beta libraries. TCRdb reprocessed the 5' RACE reads with MiXCR, giving one entry per CDR3 protein. The sample records thousands of distinct CDR3 sequences, under 6.5% being singletons. All unsorted peripheral T cells were captured because whole blood was used without fractionation.

This chain joins TRBV12-3 or TRBV12-4 and TRBJ1-2; 7 nucleotides match TRBD1. This sequence originates from an adult with HIV infection. Sequencing was performed on blood, taken before antiretroviral therapy. The CDR3 protein is CASRPSRTGYGYTF. The CDR3 region has the DNA TGTGCCAGCAGACCCTCTCGGACAGGCTATGGCTACACCTTC.